Listed below are T cell receptor beta chains from one sample, sequenced in a study of T-cell memory formation after mild COVID-19. Each CDR3 protein is one row after TCRdb ran MiXCR on the 5' RACE reads. The sample yields just under 150,000 distinct CDR3 sequences, under 25% seen once. Material: PBMCs or a T cell subset sorted from them (not recorded which). The receptors were sampled from an adult woman who had mild COVID-19 (a few samples of this study predate the infection). Cell type and time point are not known. Both conserved end residues are part of each CDR3. A D gene is named only where the DNA matches it firmly. Only part of the rows carry a size: once, few, many, or a class if the clone is expanded.

J: TRBJ2-3
V: TRBV5-1
size: few
D: .
DNA: TGCGCCAGCAGCCTGAGGCCAGATACGCAGTATTTT
CDR3: CASSLRPDTQYF

J: TRBJ2-7
V: TRBV5-1
size: few
D: .
DNA: TGCGCCAGCAGCTTGGACAGTATTGCCTCCTACGAGCAGTACTTC
CDR3: CASSLDSIASYEQYF

J: TRBJ2-1
V: TRBV11-2
size: few
D: TRBD2
DNA: TGTGCCAGCAGCTTAGAACTAGCGGGGGGGCCATTGAATGAGCAGTTCTTC
CDR3: CASSLELAGGPLNEQFF

J: TRBJ1-2
V: TRBV12-3/TRBV12-4
size: .
D: .
DNA: TGTGCCAGCAGTCAGAACAACTATGGCTACACCTTC
CDR3: CASSQNNYGYTF

J: TRBJ2-7
V: TRBV4-1
size: many
D: TRBD1
DNA: TGCGCCAGCAGCCAAGGTCTGACGGGACAGGGGATCAGCGAGCAGTACTTC
CDR3: CASSQGLTGQGISEQYF

J: TRBJ2-7
V: TRBV9
size: .
D: TRBD1
DNA: TGTGCCAGCAGCCTGGGACAGGGGACCAACGAGCAGTACTTC
CDR3: CASSLGQGTNEQYF

J: TRBJ2-1
V: TRBV12-3/TRBV12-4
size: few
D: .
DNA: TGTGCCAGCAGTACTATCCAGGGGAACGGCCTACGGAATGAGCAGTTCTTC
CDR3: CASSTIQGNGLRNEQFF

J: TRBJ1-2
V: TRBV4-1
size: .
D: .
DNA: TGCGCCAGCAGCCAAGATCGGGGCAGGGAGTATGGCTACACCTTC
CDR3: CASSQDRGREYGYTF

J: TRBJ2-1
V: TRBV7-8
size: .
D: TRBD1
DNA: TGTGCCAGCAGCTTAGGCTACAGGGGGCAGGAGTACAATGAGCAGTTCTTC
CDR3: CASSLGYRGQEYNEQFF

J: TRBJ2-1
V: TRBV15
size: .
D: .
DNA: TGTGCCACCAGCAGAGTCTATGGAGGCCGGGTCACCAATGAGCAGTTCTTC
CDR3: CATSRVYGGRVTNEQFF

J: TRBJ2-1
V: TRBV12-3/TRBV12-4
size: many
D: TRBD2
DNA: TGTGCCAGCAGTTTAGCCACCTTAGCGGGGGGGTCGGAGAATGAGCAGTTCTTC
CDR3: CASSLATLAGGSENEQFF

J: TRBJ1-5
V: TRBV7-2
size: few
D: TRBD1
DNA: TGTGCCAGCAGCTTTTTTGGACAGGGATACTATAGCAATCAGCCCCAGCATTTT
CDR3: CASSFFGQGYYSNQPQHF